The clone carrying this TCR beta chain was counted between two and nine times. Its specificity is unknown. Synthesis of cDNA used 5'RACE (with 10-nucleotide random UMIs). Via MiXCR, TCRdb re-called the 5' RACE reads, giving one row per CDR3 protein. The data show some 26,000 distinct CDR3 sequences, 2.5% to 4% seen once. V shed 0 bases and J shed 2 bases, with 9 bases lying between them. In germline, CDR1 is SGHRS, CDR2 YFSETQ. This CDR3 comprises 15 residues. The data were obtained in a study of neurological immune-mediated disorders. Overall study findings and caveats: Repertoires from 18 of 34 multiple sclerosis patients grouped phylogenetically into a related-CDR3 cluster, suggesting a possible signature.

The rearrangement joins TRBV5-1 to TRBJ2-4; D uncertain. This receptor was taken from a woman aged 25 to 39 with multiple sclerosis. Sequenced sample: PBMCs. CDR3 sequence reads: CASSLVVGTKNIQYF. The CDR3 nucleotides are TGCGCCAGCAGCTTGGTTGTGGGTACCAAAAACATTCAGTACTTC.